One sample yielded the 21 T cell receptor beta chains listed below, sequenced in a study of memory CD4+ T cells and cytomegalovirus serostatus. Using immunoSEQ multiplex PCR, the repertoire was profiled, and TCRdb retains in-frame clones only, with some absent. The sample lists 35,000 to 55,000 clones, 75% to 85% occurring once. The sort gate was single viable CD3+CD4+CD8-CD45RO+ cells for memory CD4+ T cells. The sample taken for sequencing was memory CD4+ T cells from blood. Source of these receptors: an adult in good health and CMV-seronegative.

The chain has TRBV6-6 and TRBJ1-3; 8 bases are shared with TRBD1. The CDR3 length is 15 residues. Germline CDR1 and CDR2: MNHNY and SVGAGI (reference sequence). V was pared by 6 bases and J by 2 bases, with 6 bases of the junction left unmatched. The CDR3, as DNA: TGTGCCAGCAGAGGACAGGGAGGGACTGGAAACACCATATATTTT. Its translation is CASRGQGGTGNTIYF.

This clone was seen a few times. The genes are TRBV19 and TRBJ1-5; D remains unclear. In germline, CDR1 is LNHDA, CDR2 SQIVND (reference sequence). The CDR3 has 13 residues. Deletions cut 6 bases from V and 8 bases from J, with 14 bases between. This CDR3 reads CASRRSGPEPQHF. The CDR3 bases are TGTGCCAGTAGAAGGTCTGGGCCCGAGCCCCAGCATTTT.

This chain uses TRBV6-1 with TRBJ2-5; 9 nucleotides line up with TRBD1. Germline trimming cut 3 bases from V and 4 bases from J; bases unmatched to any gene: 9. The CDR3 contains 16 residues. Germline V gene data show CDR1 as MNHNS and CDR2 as SASEGT. Here the CDR3 DNA reads TGTGCCAGCAGTGATCCCGGGACAGGGTTGGGAGAGACCCAGTACTTC. Translating it yields CASSDPGTGLGETQYF.

The chain links TRBV15 to TRBJ1-1; the D gene is possibly TRBD1 (5 bases). Trimming removed 5 bases at V and 1 base at J, with 14 bases between. Germline V gene lookup returns CDR1 LNHNV and CDR2 YYDKDF (reference sequence). The CDR3 loop spans 15 amino acids. The CDR3 DNA sequence: TGTGCCACCAGCCGCCGGGGCCTTACGAACACTGAAGCTTTCTTT. Its translation: CATSRRGLTNTEAFF.

This clone was detected only a few times. V and J are TRBV5-1 and TRBJ1-1; D unclear. Germline V gene sequence: CDR1 SGHRS, CDR2 YFSETQ. V was cut by 3 bases and J by 4 bases, with 13 bases left in between. The CDR3 contains 14 residues. This chain's CDR3 is CASSSLTASTEAFF. DNA of the CDR3: TGCGCCAGCAGCTCCCTAACCGCCAGCACTGAAGCTTTCTTT.

The chain carries TRBV4-3 and TRBJ1-2, with TRBD1 identical over 7 bases. CDR3 size: 15 residues. Trimming took 0 bases from V and 1 from J; bases not matched to a gene: 2. CDR1 is LGHNA and CDR2 is YSLEER in the germline V gene. The CDR3 is CASSQENRGNYGYTF. DNA of the CDR3: TGCGCCAGCAGCCAAGAGAACAGGGGTAACTATGGCTACACCTTC.

The rearrangement joins TRBV7-9 to TRBJ2-7; 8 bases are a match to TRBD1. The CDR3 consists of 12 residues. V shed 3 bases, J shed 5 bases, and the junction held 0 bases outside the gene matches. Per the germline V gene, CDR1 is SEHNR and CDR2 is FQNEAQ (reference sequence). CDR3 DNA sequence: TGTGCCAGCAGCTTGACAGGGGACGAGCAGTACTTC. Translation: CASSLTGDEQYF. The full variable domain, completed using reference TRBV7-9 and TRBJ2-7, is DTGVSQNPRHKITKRGQNVTFRCDPISEHNRLYWYRQTLGQGPEFLTYFQNEAQLEKSRLLSDRFSAERPKGSFSTLEIQRTEQGDSAMYLCASSLTGDEQYFGPGTRLTVT.

In its sample, this clone was seen once. The genes are TRBV30 and TRBJ1-5; 9 bases match TRBD1. The CDR3 consists of 16 residues. CDR1 is GTSNPN, CDR2 SVGIG, per germline (reference sequence). Unmatched junction bases numbered 10, after V lost 0 bases and J lost 7 bases. In DNA form, the CDR3 reads TGTGCCTGGAGTGTTCTACCGGGACAGGGTGGGCAGCCCCAGCATTTT. The encoded protein is CAWSVLPGQGGQPQHF.

This chain joins TRBV6-5 and TRBJ1-5; D gene ambiguous. The CDR3 runs 15 residues. V was clipped by 6 bases and J by 0 bases, with 12 bases between them. Germline V lookup: CDR1 MNHEY, CDR2 SVGAGI. This CDR3 is CASRPADPSNQPQHF. CDR3 nucleotides: TGTGCCAGCAGGCCCGCAGATCCTAGCAATCAGCCCCAGCATTTT.

The chain carries TRBV29-1 and TRBJ2-3; TRBD2 matches 7 bases. The V and J ends lost 6 bases and 8 bases, in that order; junction bases with no gene match: 2. Germline V gene sequence: CDR1 SQVTM, CDR2 ANQGSEA. This CDR3 contains 10 residues. CDR3 protein: CSVGGGTQYF. DNA for the CDR3: TGCAGCGTCGGCGGGGGTACGCAGTATTTT.

The rearrangement uses TRBV11-3 and TRBJ2-5; D might be TRBD2 (5 bases). Per the germline V gene, CDR1 is SGHNT and CDR2 is YENEEA. With 1 base removed from V and 5 bases from J, the gap between germline ends came to 11 bases. This CDR3 is 14 amino acids long. CDR3 region: CASSLGGRGETQYF. The CDR3 DNA sequence: TGTGCCAGCAGCTTAGGAGGACGCGGGGAGACCCAGTACTTC.

The chain carries TRBV20-1 and TRBJ1-4; no clear D. Deletions cut 4 bases from V and 11 bases from J, with 11 bases between. This CDR3 has 11 residues. Germline V gene lookup returns CDR1 DFQATT and CDR2 SNEGSKA (reference sequence). The CDR3 DNA reads as TGCAGTGCTACCAGATCCTCTAAACTGTTTTTT. Translation: CSATRSSKLFF.

The CDR3 here is CASTGGGFQETQYF. CDR3 bases: TGTGCCAGCACAGGGGGGGGGTTCCAAGAGACCCAGTACTTC. The chain is built from TRBV6-1 and TRBJ2-5; D possibly matches TRBD1 or TRBD2 (7 bases each). V shed 7 bases and J shed 1 base, with 13 bases lying between them. The CDR3 is 14 residues long. Germline V gene sequence: CDR1 MNHNS, CDR2 SASEGT.

The chain couples TRBV5-1 to TRBJ1-1; the D gene is possibly TRBD1 (6 bases). The length of the CDR3 is 15 residues. CDR1 SGHRS and CDR2 YFSETQ come from the germline V gene. The V and J ends lost 3 bases and 5 bases respectively, with 17 bases between them. As DNA, the CDR3 is TGCGCCAGCAGCTCCTCGGGACAAATGGGGACTGAAGCTTTCTTT. Translated, it gives CASSSSGQMGTEAFF.

The V gene is TRBV6-5, the J gene TRBJ2-1; no clear D gene. CDR3 size: 11 residues. Trimming cost V 4 bases and J 15 bases, with 13 bases left between them. Germline-derived CDR1 and CDR2 are MNHEY and SVGAGI. The DNA of the CDR3 is TGTGCCAGCAGTTCAAGGGCCGGAATGTTCTTC. This translates into CASSSRAGMFF.

The chain links TRBV6-1 to TRBJ1-1; no definite D call. CDR1 is MNHNS, CDR2 SASEGT, per germline. Deletions cut 7 bases from V and 11 bases from J, with 20 bases between. The CDR3 runs 13 residues. CDR3 residues: CASMLGQLFGAFF. The CDR3, as DNA: TGTGCCAGCATGCTTGGCCAGCTCTTTGGGGCTTTCTTT.

The V call is TRBV6-5, the J call TRBJ2-4; weak D call: TRBD1 (5 bases). The CDR3 is made up of 16 amino acids. V lost 2 bases to trimming and J lost 0 bases, with 11 bases between them. The germline V gene encodes CDR1 MNHEY and CDR2 SVGAGI. In DNA form, the CDR3 reads TGTGCCAGCAGTTACGGGGCAGGCCTAGCCAAAAACATTCAGTACTTC. This translates into CASSYGAGLAKNIQYF.

The chain recombines TRBV11-2 with TRBJ2-7; D is unresolved. Per the germline V gene, CDR1 is SGHAT and CDR2 is FQNNGV. V shed 3 bases and J shed 7 bases, with 19 bases lying between them. The CDR3 consists of 15 residues. CDR3 DNA sequence: TGTGCCAGCAGCTTCGGACCCCGGGCCCCAGGAGAGCAGTACTTC. Protein: CASSFGPRAPGEQYF.

The chain has TRBV19 and TRBJ1-5, with D unresolved. V shed 8 bases and J shed 3 bases, with 14 bases lying between them. Germline V gives CDR1 LNHDA, CDR2 SQIVND (reference sequence). The CDR3 has 14 amino acids. For the CDR3, the DNA is TGTGCCAGTTCCGGTGGGAGCTTCAATCAGCCCCAGCATTTT. This codes for CASSGGSFNQPQHF.

The chain carries TRBV5-1 and TRBJ1-4, with 7 bases that match TRBD1. The germline V gene has CDR1 SGHRS and CDR2 YFSETQ. This CDR3 region has 16 residues. J was trimmed by 2 bases and V by 4 bases; bases with no gene match: 8. The chain's CDR3 is CASSPETGFTNEKLFF. DNA of the CDR3: TGCGCCAGCAGCCCGGAGACAGGGTTTACTAATGAAAAACTGTTTTTT.

This chain joins TRBV28 and TRBJ1-5; D gene uncertain. Germline CDR1 reads MDHEN; CDR2 reads SYDVKM. Trimming took 5 bases from V and 0 from J, leaving 11 bases between them. The CDR3 contains 15 residues. The CDR3 spells CASSPRTYSNQPQHF. The CDR3 DNA follows: TGTGCCAGCAGTCCCCGTACTTATAGCAATCAGCCCCAGCATTTT.